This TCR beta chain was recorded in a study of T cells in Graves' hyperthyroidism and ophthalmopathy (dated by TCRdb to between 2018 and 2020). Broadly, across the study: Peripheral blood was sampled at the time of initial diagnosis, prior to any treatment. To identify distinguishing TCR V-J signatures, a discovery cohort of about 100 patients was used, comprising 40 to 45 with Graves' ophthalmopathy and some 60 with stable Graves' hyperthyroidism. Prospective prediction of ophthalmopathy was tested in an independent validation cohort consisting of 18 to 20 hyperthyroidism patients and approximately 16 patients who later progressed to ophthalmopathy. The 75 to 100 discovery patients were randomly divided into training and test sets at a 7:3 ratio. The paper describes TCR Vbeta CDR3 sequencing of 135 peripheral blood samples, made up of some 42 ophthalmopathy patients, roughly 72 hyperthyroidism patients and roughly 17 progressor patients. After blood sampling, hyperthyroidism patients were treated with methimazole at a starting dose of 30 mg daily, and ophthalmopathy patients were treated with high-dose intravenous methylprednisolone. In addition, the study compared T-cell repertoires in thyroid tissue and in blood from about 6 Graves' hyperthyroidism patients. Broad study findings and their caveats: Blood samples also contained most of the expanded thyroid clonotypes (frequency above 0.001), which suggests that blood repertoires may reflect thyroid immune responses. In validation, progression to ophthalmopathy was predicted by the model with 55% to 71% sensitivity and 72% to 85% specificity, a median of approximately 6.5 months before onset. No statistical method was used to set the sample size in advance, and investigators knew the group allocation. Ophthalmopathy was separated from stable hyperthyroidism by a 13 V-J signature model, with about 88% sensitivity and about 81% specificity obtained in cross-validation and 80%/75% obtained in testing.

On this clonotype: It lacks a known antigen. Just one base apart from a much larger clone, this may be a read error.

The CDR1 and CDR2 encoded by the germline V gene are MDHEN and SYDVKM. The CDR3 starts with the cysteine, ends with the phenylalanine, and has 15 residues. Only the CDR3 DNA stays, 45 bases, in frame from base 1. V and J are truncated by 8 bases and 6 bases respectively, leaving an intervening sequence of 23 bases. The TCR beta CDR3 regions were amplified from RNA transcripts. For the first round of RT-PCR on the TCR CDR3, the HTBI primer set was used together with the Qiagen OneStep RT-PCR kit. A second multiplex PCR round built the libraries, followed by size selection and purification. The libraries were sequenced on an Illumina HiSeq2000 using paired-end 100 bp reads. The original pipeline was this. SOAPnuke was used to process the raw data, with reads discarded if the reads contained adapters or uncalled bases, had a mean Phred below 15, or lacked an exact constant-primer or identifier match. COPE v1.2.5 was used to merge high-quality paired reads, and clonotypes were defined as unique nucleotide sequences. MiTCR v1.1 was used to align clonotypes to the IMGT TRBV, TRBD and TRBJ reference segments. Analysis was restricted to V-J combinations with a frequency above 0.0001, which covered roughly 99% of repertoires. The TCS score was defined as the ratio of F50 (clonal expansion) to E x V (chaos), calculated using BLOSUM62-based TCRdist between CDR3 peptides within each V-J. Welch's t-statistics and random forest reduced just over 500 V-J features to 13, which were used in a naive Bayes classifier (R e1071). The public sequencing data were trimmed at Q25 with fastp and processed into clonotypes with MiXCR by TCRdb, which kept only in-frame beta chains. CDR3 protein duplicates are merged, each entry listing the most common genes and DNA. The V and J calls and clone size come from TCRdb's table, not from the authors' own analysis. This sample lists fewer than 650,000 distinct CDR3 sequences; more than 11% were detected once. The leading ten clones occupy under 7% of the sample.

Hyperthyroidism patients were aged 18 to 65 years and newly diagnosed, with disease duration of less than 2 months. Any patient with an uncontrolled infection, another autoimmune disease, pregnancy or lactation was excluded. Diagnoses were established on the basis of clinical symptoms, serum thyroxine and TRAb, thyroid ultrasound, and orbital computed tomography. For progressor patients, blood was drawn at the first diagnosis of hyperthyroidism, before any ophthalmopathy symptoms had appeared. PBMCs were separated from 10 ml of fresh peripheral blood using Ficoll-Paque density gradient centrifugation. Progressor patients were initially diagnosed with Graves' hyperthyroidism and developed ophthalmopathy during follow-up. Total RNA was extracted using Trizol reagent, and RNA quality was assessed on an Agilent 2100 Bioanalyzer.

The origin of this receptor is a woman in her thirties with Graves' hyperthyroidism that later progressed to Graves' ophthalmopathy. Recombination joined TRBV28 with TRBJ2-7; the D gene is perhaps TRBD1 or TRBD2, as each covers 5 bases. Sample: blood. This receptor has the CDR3 CASGGSTDAGVEQYF. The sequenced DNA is TGTGCCAGCGGGGGATCGACAGACGCTGGGGTCGAGCAGTACTTC. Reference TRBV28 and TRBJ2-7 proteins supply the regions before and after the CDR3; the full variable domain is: DVKVTQSSRYLVKRTGEKVFLECVQDMDHENMFWYRQDPGLGLRLIYFSYDVKMKEKGDIPEGYSVSREKKERFSLILESASTNQTSMYLCASGGSTDAGVEQYFGPGTRLTVT.